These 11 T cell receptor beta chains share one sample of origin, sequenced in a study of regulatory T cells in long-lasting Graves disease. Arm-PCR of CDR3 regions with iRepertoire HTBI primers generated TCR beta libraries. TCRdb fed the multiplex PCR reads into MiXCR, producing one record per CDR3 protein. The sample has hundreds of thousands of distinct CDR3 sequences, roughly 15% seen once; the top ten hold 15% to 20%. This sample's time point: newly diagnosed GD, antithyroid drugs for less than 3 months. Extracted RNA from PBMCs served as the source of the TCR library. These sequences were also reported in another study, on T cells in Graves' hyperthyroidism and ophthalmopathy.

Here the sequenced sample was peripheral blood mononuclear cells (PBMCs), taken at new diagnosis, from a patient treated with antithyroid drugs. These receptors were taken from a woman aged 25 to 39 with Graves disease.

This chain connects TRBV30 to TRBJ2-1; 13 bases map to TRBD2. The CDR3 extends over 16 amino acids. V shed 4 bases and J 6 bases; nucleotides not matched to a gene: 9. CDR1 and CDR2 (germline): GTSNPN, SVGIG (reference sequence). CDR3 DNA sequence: TGTGCCTGGAAGAAACTAGCGGGAGGGCGGGGCAATGAGCAGTTCTTC. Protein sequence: CAWKKLAGGRGNEQFF.

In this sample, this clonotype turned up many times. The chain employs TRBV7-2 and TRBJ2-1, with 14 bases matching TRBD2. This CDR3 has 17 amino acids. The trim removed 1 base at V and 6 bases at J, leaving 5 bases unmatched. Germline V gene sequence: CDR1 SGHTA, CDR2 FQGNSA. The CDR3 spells CASSLVGGTSGSNEQFF. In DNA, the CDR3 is TGTGCCAGCAGCTTAGTGGGGGGGACTAGCGGGAGCAATGAGCAGTTCTTC.

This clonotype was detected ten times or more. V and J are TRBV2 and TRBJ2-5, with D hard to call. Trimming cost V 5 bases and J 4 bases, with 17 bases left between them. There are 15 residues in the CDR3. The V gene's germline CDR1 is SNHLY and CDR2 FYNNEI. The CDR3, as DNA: TGTGCCAGCAGTTACGACCGCAACAGCCCAGAGACCCAGTACTTC. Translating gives CASSYDRNSPETQYF.

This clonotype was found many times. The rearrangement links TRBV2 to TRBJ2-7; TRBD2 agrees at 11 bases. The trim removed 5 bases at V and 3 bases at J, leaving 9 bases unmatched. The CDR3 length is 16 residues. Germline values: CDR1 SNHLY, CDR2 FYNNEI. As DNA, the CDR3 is TGTGCCAGCAGTTCCAATAGCGGGAGGGAAGGCTACGAGCAGTACTTC. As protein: CASSSNSGREGYEQYF.

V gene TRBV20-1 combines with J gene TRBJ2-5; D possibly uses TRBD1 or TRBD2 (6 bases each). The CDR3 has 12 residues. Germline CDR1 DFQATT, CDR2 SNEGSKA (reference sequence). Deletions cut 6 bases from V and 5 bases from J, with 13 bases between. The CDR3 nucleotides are TGCAGTGCCCAAGGGGGGCGCGAGACCCAGTACTTC. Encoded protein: CSAQGGRETQYF.

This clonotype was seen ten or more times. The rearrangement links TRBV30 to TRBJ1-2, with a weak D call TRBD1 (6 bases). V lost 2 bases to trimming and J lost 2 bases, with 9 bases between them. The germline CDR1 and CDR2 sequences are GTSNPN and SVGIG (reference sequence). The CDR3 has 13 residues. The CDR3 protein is CAWSTGKNYGYTF. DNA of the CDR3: TGTGCCTGGAGTACAGGGAAAAACTATGGCTACACCTTC.

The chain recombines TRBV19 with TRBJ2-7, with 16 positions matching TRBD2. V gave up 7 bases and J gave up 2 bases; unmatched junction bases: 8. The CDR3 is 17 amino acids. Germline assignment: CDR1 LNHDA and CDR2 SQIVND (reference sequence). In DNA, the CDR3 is TGTGCCAGTACTAGAGGGACTAGCGGGAGGGCCGCCTACGAGCAGTACTTC. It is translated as CASTRGTSGRAAYEQYF.

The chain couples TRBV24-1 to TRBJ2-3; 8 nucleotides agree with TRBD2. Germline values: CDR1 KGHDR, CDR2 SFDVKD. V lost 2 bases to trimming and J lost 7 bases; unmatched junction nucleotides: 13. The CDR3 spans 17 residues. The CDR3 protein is CATSDSTLGAGGYTQYF. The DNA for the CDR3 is TGTGCCACCAGTGATTCAACCCTCGGGGCGGGAGGCTATACGCAGTATTTT.

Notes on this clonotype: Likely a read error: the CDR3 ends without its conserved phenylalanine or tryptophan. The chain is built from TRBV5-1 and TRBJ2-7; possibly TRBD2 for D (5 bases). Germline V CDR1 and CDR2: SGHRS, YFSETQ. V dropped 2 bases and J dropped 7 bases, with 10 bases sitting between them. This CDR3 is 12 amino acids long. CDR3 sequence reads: CASSLSGGEQYL. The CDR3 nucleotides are TGCGCCAGCAGCTTAAGTGGAGGAGAGCAGTACCTC.

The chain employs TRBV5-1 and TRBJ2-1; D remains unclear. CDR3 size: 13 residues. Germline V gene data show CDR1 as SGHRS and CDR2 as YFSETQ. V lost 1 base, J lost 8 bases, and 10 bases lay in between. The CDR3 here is CASSLQVRDEQFF. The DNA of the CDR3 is TGCGCCAGCAGCTTGCAGGTGCGTGATGAGCAGTTCTTC.

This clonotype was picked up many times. The chain's CDR3 is CASSIRLGETQYF. CDR3 coding DNA: TGTGCCAGCAGTATCCGATTGGGGGAGACCCAGTACTTC. V gene TRBV6-1 combines with J gene TRBJ2-5, with D unclear. The CDR3 runs to 13 residues. The V gene's germline CDR1 is MNHNS and CDR2 SASEGT. V lost 5 bases and J 5 bases, leaving 12 bases between the germline ends.